The 10 T cell receptor beta chains reported below all come from one sample, sequenced in a study of beta chain features in type 1 diabetes. Expressed TCRB transcripts were sequenced because the entire RNA isolate underwent reverse transcription. Data came from immunoSEQ multiplex PCR; TCRdb stores just in-frame clones and leaves some out. Here the sample spans hundreds of thousands of clones, roughly a sixth being singletons. Sequencing input: naive CD4+ T cells from blood. The receptors come from a man in his late teens or twenties in good health.

The CDR3 coding sequence is TGCGCCAGCAGCCGACTAGCGGGGGGTGGAACAGATACGCAGTATTTT. Protein sequence: CASSRLAGGGTDTQYF. V and J are TRBV5-1 and TRBJ2-3; 13 bases map to TRBD2. V gave up 4 bases and J gave up 3 bases; unmatched junction bases: 5. The CDR3 sequence is 16 residues long. CDR1 is SGHRS and CDR2 is YFSETQ in the germline V gene. Filled out from reference TRBV5-1 and TRBJ2-3, the complete variable domain reads KAGVTQTPRYLIKTRGQQVTLSCSPISGHRSVSWYQQTPGQGLQFLFEYFSETQRNKGNFPGRFSGRQFSNSRSEMNVSTLELGDSALYLCASSRLAGGGTDTQYFGPGTRLTVL.

This clone has a handful of counts. The chain uses TRBV5-4 and TRBJ1-1; unclear D gene. The CDR3 runs to 14 residues. CDR1 and CDR2 from the germline V gene are SGHNT and YYREEE (reference sequence). The ends were cut back, 1 base at V and 0 bases at J, with 7 bases in the middle. The DNA of the CDR3 is TGTGCCAGCAGCTTGCTCTCCATGAACACTGAAGCTTTCTTT. Amino acids: CASSLLSMNTEAFF.

This clone was seen repeatedly, ten times or more. V is TRBV4-3 and J is TRBJ2-4; 9 bases align to TRBD1. The CDR3 is 17 residues long. Germline CDR1 reads LGHNA; CDR2 reads YSLEER. V was pared by 4 bases and J by 7 bases, with 14 bases of the junction left unmatched. CDR3 amino acids: CASSRQSGQGKTNIQYF. As DNA, the CDR3 is TGCGCCAGCAGCCGACAGAGTGGACAGGGGAAGACCAACATTCAGTACTTC.

This clone occurred a few times. The chain has TRBV7-2 and TRBJ2-5; perhaps TRBD1 as D (5 bases). The V and J ends lost 7 bases and 2 bases respectively, with 14 bases between them. CDR3 length: 14 residues. The germline V gene encodes CDR1 SGHTA and CDR2 FQGNSA. The CDR3 loop reads CASTLRRVQETQYF. As DNA, the CDR3 is TGTGCCAGCACCCTCCGCAGGGTACAAGAGACCCAGTACTTC.

The genes are TRBV28 and TRBJ1-2; 11 bases line up with TRBD1. The germline V gene encodes CDR1 MDHEN and CDR2 SYDVKM. V lost 11 bases, J lost 5 bases, and 10 bases stayed unmatched. The CDR3 is 14 amino acids. CDR3 sequence (DNA): TGTGCCGGTCGATCCGGGACAGGGGGGTATGGCTACACCTTC. The encoded protein is CAGRSGTGGYGYTF.

This clone came up a few times. V usage is TRBV5-6 and J usage is TRBJ1-1; TRBD1 aligns across 7 bases. CDR1 and CDR2 from the germline V gene are SGHDT and YYEEEE. The CDR3 extends over 16 amino acids. V was pared by 4 bases and J by 2 bases, with 11 bases of the junction left unmatched. CDR3 DNA: TGTGCCAGCAGCCGCGTCTGGGACAGACAAAACACTGAAGCTTTCTTT. It is translated as CASSRVWDRQNTEAFF.

The CDR3 DNA sequence: TGTGCCAGCCGGGGGACGGGGGGCAATGAGCAGTTCTTC. Its protein is CASRGTGGNEQFF. The rearrangement links TRBV28 to TRBJ2-1; the match to TRBD2 covers 7 bases. Germline-derived CDR1 and CDR2 are MDHEN and SYDVKM. V was pared by 8 bases and J by 6 bases, with 7 bases of the junction left unmatched. The CDR3 loop spans 13 amino acids. The variable domain in full, with the rest retrieved from reference TRBV28 and TRBJ2-1, is DVKVTQSSRYLVKRTGEKVFLECVQDMDHENMFWYRQDPGLGLRLIYFSYDVKMKEKGDIPEGYSVSREKKERFSLILESASTNQTSMYLCASRGTGGNEQFFGPGTRLTVL.

This clone was recorded a few times. This chain links TRBV30 with TRBJ2-7, with 9 bases lining up with TRBD1. V lost 1 base and J lost 5; bases outside the gene matches: 3. The CDR3 length is 13 residues. The germline CDR1 and CDR2 sequences are GTSNPN and SVGIG (reference sequence). CDR3 region: CAWSDRGHNEQYF. CDR3 nucleotides: TGTGCCTGGAGTGACAGGGGGCATAACGAGCAGTACTTC. Complete variable domain (other parts from reference TRBV30 and TRBJ2-7): SQTIHQWPATLVQPVGSPLSLECTVEGTSNPNLYWYRQAAGRGLQLLFYSVGIGQISSEVPQNLSASRPQDRQFILSSKKLLLSDSGFYLCAWSDRGHNEQYFGPGTRLTVT.

This clone was seen more than once but under ten times. The chain links TRBV19 to TRBJ1-1; D not certain. CDR1 is LNHDA and CDR2 is SQIVND in the germline V gene (reference sequence). V gave up 5 bases and J gave up 1 base, with 14 bases separating them. The CDR3 spans 15 residues. The CDR3 loop reads CASSAHSLGNTEAFF. For the CDR3, the DNA is TGTGCCAGTAGTGCCCACAGTTTGGGGAACACTGAAGCTTTCTTT.

A few counts support this clone. This chain joins TRBV6-1 and TRBJ2-7; 7 nucleotides match TRBD2. The germline CDR1 and CDR2 sequences are MNHNS and SASEGT. The CDR3 extends over 15 amino acids. V was pared by 2 bases and J by 4 bases, with 8 bases of the junction left unmatched. Written as DNA, the CDR3 is TGTGCCAGCAGTGAACCAGGGAGGGTCTTGTACGAGCAGTACTTC. This translates into CASSEPGRVLYEQYF.